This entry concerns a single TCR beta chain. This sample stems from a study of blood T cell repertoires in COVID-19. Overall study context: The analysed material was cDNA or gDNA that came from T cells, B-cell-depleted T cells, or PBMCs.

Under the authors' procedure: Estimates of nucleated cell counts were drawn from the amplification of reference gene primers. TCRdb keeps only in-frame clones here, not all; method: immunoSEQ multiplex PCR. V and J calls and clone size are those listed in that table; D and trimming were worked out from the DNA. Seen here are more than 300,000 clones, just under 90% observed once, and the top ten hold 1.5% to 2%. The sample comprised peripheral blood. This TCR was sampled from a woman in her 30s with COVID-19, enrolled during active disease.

The CDR3 loop reads CASSSDRGTYNEQFF. The CDR3 coding sequence is TGTGCCAGCAGCTCCGATCGGGGGACCTACAATGAGCAGTTCTTC. The genes are TRBV11-3 and TRBJ2-1; D is perhaps TRBD2 (6 bases). The germline gives CDR1 SGHNT, CDR2 YENEEA. This CDR3 is built from 15 residues. V gave up 4 bases and J gave up 2 bases, with 12 bases separating them.